These 19 T cell receptor beta chains were sequenced from one sample in a study of blood T cell repertoires in COVID-19 (TCRdb year 2020). Library generation was performed with the immunoSEQ multiplex PCR assay. The immuneACCESS repertoire file appears here via TCRdb, limited to in-frame rearrangements. These files lack a portion of the clones; in checked studies, under half of the deficit traces to unresolved V genes, and the cause of the others is not known. The sample profile shows about 180,000 clones; approximately 90% of them were found once. 1.6% of the sample belongs to the ten largest clones. Sequenced input: peripheral blood. The origin of the receptors is a woman between 45 and 65 years old with acute or convalescent COVID-19.

This chain links TRBV30 with TRBJ1-2; weak D call: TRBD1 (5 bases). The V and J ends lost 0 bases and 3 bases respectively, with 17 bases between them. This CDR3 is 16 amino acids long. Germline V CDR1 and CDR2: GTSNPN, SVGIG (reference sequence). In nucleotides, the CDR3 is TGTGCCTGGAGTGTAACCGTTCCAGGGCTTCACTATGGCTACACCTTC. Protein: CAWSVTVPGLHYGYTF.

V usage is TRBV10-1 and J usage is TRBJ2-1, with 10 bases identical to TRBD1. With V trimmed by 2 bases and J by 5 bases, 6 bases remained unmatched. The CDR3 consists of 16 residues. The germline CDR1 and CDR2 sequences are WNHNN and SYGVQD (reference sequence). The CDR3 reads CASSEGGTGENNEQFF. The CDR3 bases are TGCGCCAGCAGTGAGGGGGGGACAGGGGAGAACAATGAGCAGTTCTTC.

This clone appeared once. V gene TRBV6-1 combines with J gene TRBJ1-1, with D maybe TRBD1 (5 bases). This CDR3 comprises 14 residues. Germline V lookup: CDR1 MNHNS, CDR2 SASEGT. Between the trimmed V and J ends, which lost 2 bases and 5 bases, there was a span of 12 bases. The CDR3 sequence: CASSELRGQTEAFF. The CDR3 coding sequence is TGTGCCAGCAGTGAATTAAGGGGTCAAACTGAAGCTTTCTTT.

The rearrangement links TRBV27 to TRBJ2-7, with a tentative D call TRBD2 (7 bases). CDR3 length: 14 residues. Germline V gene sequence: CDR1 MNHEY, CDR2 SMNVEV (reference sequence). The V end was cut by 8 bases, the J end by 4 bases, with 18 bases between. DNA of the CDR3: TGTGCCAGCGCGAGTGGGGGGGCGGGGTACGAGCAGTACTTC. This gives the protein CASASGGAGYEQYF.

The rearrangement uses TRBV11-2 and TRBJ2-7, with TRBD2 matching over 10 bases. Germline assignment: CDR1 SGHAT and CDR2 FQNNGV. V lost 3 bases to trimming and J lost 5 bases; unmatched junction nucleotides: 10. This CDR3 has 16 residues. CDR3 loop: CASSLGIVGTSDEQYF. Here the CDR3 DNA reads TGTGCCAGCAGCTTGGGTATCGTGGGGACTAGCGACGAGCAGTACTTC.

This clone was seen once. The chain is built from TRBV11-2 and TRBJ1-2, with a weak D call TRBD1 (6 bases). The CDR3 has 15 residues. Germline values: CDR1 SGHAT, CDR2 FQNNGV. V lost 5 bases and J lost 4, with 17 bases in between. CDR3 in amino acids: CASSRTDKVSYGYTF. CDR3 bases: TGTGCCAGCAGCCGGACAGATAAAGTGTCCTATGGCTACACCTTC.

V is TRBV9 and J is TRBJ2-5; a possible D gene is TRBD2 (7 bases). The CDR3 runs 17 residues. Trimming stripped 0 bases from V and 5 bases from J, with 20 bases between. Germline CDR1 SGDLS, CDR2 YYNGEE. CDR3 coding DNA: TGTGCCAGCAGCGTAGCTACTTGGGGGGGCCGGGAGGAGACCCAGTACTTC. Protein product: CASSVATWGGREETQYF.

This rearrangement joins TRBV5-1 to TRBJ2-1, with D possibly matching TRBD2 (6 bases). The germline V and J ends were trimmed by 0 bases and 7 bases, with 20 bases remaining between them. Germline-derived CDR1 and CDR2 are SGHRS and YFSETQ. This CDR3 spans 17 amino acids. This CDR3 reads CASSLVGRTGVSNEQFF. In DNA form, the CDR3 reads TGCGCCAGCAGCTTGGTGGGACGGACGGGAGTTTCTAATGAGCAGTTCTTC. The whole variable domain, filled in from reference TRBV5-1 and TRBJ2-1, reads KAGVTQTPRYLIKTRGQQVTLSCSPISGHRSVSWYQQTPGQGLQFLFEYFSETQRNKGNFPGRFSGRQFSNSRSEMNVSTLELGDSALYLCASSLVGRTGVSNEQFFGPGTRLTVL.

The chain joins TRBV10-3 to TRBJ1-2; 11 bases map to TRBD1. Trimming cost V 4 bases and J 8 bases; bases outside gene matches: 6. The CDR3 totals 14 residues. Germline V gene data show CDR1 as ENHRY and CDR2 as SYGVKD. This CDR3 reads CAISGGQGASGYTF. CDR3 sequence (DNA): TGTGCCATCAGTGGCGGACAGGGGGCGAGCGGCTACACCTTC.

This chain uses TRBV7-2 with TRBJ1-2; D remains unclear. V lost 1 base to trimming and J lost 2 bases, with 5 bases between them. Looked up from germline, CDR1 is SGHTA and CDR2 is FQGNSA. The CDR3 totals 13 residues. CDR3 amino acids: CASSLERNYGYTF. The CDR3 nucleotides read TGTGCCAGCAGCTTAGAGCGCAACTATGGCTACACCTTC.

The CDR3 region has the DNA TGTGCCAGCAGCTTGCCCCGAGCGGGGGTGGGAGAGACCCAGTACTTC. Translated: CASSLPRAGVGETQYF. This chain links TRBV5-5 with TRBJ2-5; 8 bases are a match to TRBD2. This CDR3 is 16 amino acids long. The V and J ends lost 1 base and 4 bases, in that order; junction bases with no gene match: 9. CDR1 is SGHKS, CDR2 YYEKEE, per germline (reference sequence).

This clone has only one observation. V usage is TRBV30 and J usage is TRBJ1-5, with D unresolved. CDR3 length equals 13 residues. The germline V gene encodes CDR1 GTSNPN and CDR2 SVGIG (reference sequence). V dropped 1 base and J dropped 9 bases, with 13 bases sitting between them. Here the CDR3 reads CAWSAGPGWPQHF. The CDR3 nucleotides are TGTGCCTGGAGTGCTGGCCCGGGTTGGCCCCAGCATTTT.

This clone has only one observation. V gene TRBV27 combines with J gene TRBJ1-4, with 9 bases lining up with TRBD1. Germline assignment: CDR1 MNHEY and CDR2 SMNVEV (reference sequence). V shed 4 bases, J shed 8 bases, and the junction held 11 bases outside the gene matches. This CDR3 has 16 residues. The CDR3 here is CASSSGSQGAEEKLFF. CDR3 DNA: TGTGCCAGCAGTTCTGGTTCACAGGGGGCTGAGGAAAAACTGTTTTTT.

This clone came up once. This sequence joins TRBV29-1 and TRBJ1-1; the match to TRBD1 covers 8 bases. Germline CDR1 is SQVTM and CDR2 is ANQGSEA. The CDR3 consists of 14 residues. J was trimmed by 1 base and V by 7 bases; bases with no gene match: 8. The CDR3 loop is CSGQTGAGNTEAFF. The CDR3 nucleotides read TGCAGCGGCCAGACAGGGGCCGGGAACACTGAAGCTTTCTTT.

The CDR3: CASSERGGVDNEQFF. Written as DNA, the CDR3 is TGCGCCAGCAGCGAACGGGGGGGCGTAGACAATGAGCAGTTCTTC. This sequence joins TRBV5-1 and TRBJ2-1, with 8 bases that match TRBD2. From germline, CDR1 is SGHRS and CDR2 YFSETQ. This CDR3 region has 15 residues. With V trimmed by 4 bases and J by 5 bases, 8 bases remained unmatched. Looking up the rest from reference TRBV5-1 and TRBJ2-1 gives the full variable domain: KAGVTQTPRYLIKTRGQQVTLSCSPISGHRSVSWYQQTPGQGLQFLFEYFSETQRNKGNFPGRFSGRQFSNSRSEMNVSTLELGDSALYLCASSERGGVDNEQFFGPGTRLTVL.

The chain links TRBV9 to TRBJ1-2, with D unclear. Trimming took off 2 bases at V and 8 bases at J, with 10 bases between the two ends. This CDR3 is 12 amino acids long. From germline, CDR1 is SGDLS and CDR2 YYNGEE. The CDR3 bases are TGTGCCAGCAGCGTTGGGCCGGGAGGCTACACCTTC. Protein product: CASSVGPGGYTF.

This chain uses TRBV19 with TRBJ2-3, with 7 bases lining up with TRBD1. The junction had 9 bases not matched to a gene; V was cut back by 1 base and J by 5 bases. Germline-derived CDR1 and CDR2 are LNHDA and SQIVND (reference sequence). This CDR3 comprises 16 residues. The CDR3 region has the DNA TGTGCCAGTAGTATAGCTGGGACAGCTCTGGGAGATACGCAGTATTTT. Translation: CASSIAGTALGDTQYF.

V usage is TRBV7-2 and J usage is TRBJ1-2; 8 positions match TRBD1. Germline loops: CDR1 SGHTA, CDR2 FQGNSA. V lost 4 bases to trimming and J lost 4 bases; unmatched junction nucleotides: 17. The CDR3 runs 18 residues. The chain's CDR3 is CASSWDPARGREGYGYTF. The DNA of the CDR3 is TGTGCCAGCAGCTGGGATCCAGCCAGGGGGCGCGAGGGCTATGGCTACACCTTC.

J is TRBJ1-1 and V is TRBV19; possibly TRBD1 for D (6 bases). The germline V gene has CDR1 LNHDA and CDR2 SQIVND (reference sequence). This CDR3 is 16 amino acids long. The ends were cut back, 7 bases at V and 4 bases at J, with 22 bases in the middle. CDR3 DNA sequence: TGTGCCAGTAAAACTATAGAGTACAGGGCGAGCACTGAAGCTTTCTTT. Translated, it gives CASKTIEYRASTEAFF.